These 19 T cell receptor beta chains originate from one sample sequenced in a study of T cells in Graves' hyperthyroidism and ophthalmopathy. Amplified TCR beta CDR3 regions derived from RNA transcripts. When the TCR CDR3 underwent first-round RT-PCR, the HTBI primer set was used. TCRdb recomputed calls from the multiplex PCR reads with MiXCR, one row per CDR3 protein. Of hundreds of thousands of distinct CDR3 sequences in the sample, approximately 21% were seen once. Sequenced input: blood. These receptors were taken from a man younger than 40 with Graves' ophthalmopathy.

This clonotype was picked up many times. V gene TRBV6-1 combines with J gene TRBJ2-5, with a possible D match to TRBD1 (5 bases). CDR3 length: 16 residues. Germline V CDR1 and CDR2: MNHNS, SASEGT. With 1 base removed from V and 5 bases from J, the gap between germline ends came to 17 bases. Here the CDR3 DNA reads TGTGCCAGCAGTGAAGGGATGTATGGGGCCGGGGAGACCCAGTACTTC. Protein sequence: CASSEGMYGAGETQYF.

This clonotype was seen a handful of times. The chain uses TRBV11-2 and TRBJ2-7, with TRBD1 matching 10 bases. The CDR3 loop spans 16 amino acids. Germline V CDR1 and CDR2: SGHAT, FQNNGV. The ends lost 0 bases at V and 3 bases at J; junction bases unmatched: 5. The CDR3 spells CASSLEGQGPLYEQYF. The CDR3 DNA reads TGTGCCAGCAGCTTAGAGGGACAGGGGCCCCTCTACGAGCAGTACTTC.

Points on this clonotype: A much larger clone differs from this one at a single base, so this may be a read error. The gene calls are TRBV6-1 and TRBJ2-7; TRBD1 agrees at 11 bases. From germline, CDR1 is MNHNS and CDR2 SASEGT. The length of the CDR3 is 14 residues. V shed 8 bases and J 8 bases; nucleotides not matched to a gene: 11. The CDR3 reads CASWGQGVFNKQYF. The CDR3 region has the DNA TGTGCCAGCTGGGGACAGGGGGTCTTCAACAAGCAGTACTTC.

At least ten counts were recorded for this clonotype. This rearrangement joins TRBV7-6 to TRBJ2-5; D is tentatively TRBD1 or TRBD2 (7 bases each). The ends were cut back, 1 base at V and 1 base at J, with 13 bases in the middle. Germline CDR1 is SGHVS and CDR2 is FNYEAQ. The CDR3 length is 16 residues. The CDR3 DNA reads TGTGCCAGCAGCTTAGAGGGGGCTAGCGGCCAAGAGACCCAGTACTTC. It translates to CASSLEGASGQETQYF.

This clonotype was observed a handful of times. The V and J genes are TRBV11-1 and TRBJ2-5, with 7 bases lining up with TRBD2. Germline V gene sequence: CDR1 SGHAT, CDR2 FQDESV (reference sequence). V lost 2 bases and J lost 5; bases outside the gene matches: 8. The CDR3 length is 15 residues. The CDR3 DNA is TGTGCCAGCAGCTTACCGCTAGCGGTGGGGGAGACCCAGTACTTC. Amino acid sequence: CASSLPLAVGETQYF.

This chain's CDR3 is CASSSGGQGSYEQYF. The CDR3 DNA reads as TGTGCCAGCAGTTCGGGGGGGCAGGGGAGTTACGAGCAGTACTTC. V usage is TRBV12-3 or TRBV12-4 and J usage is TRBJ2-7, with 8 bases fitting TRBD2. This CDR3 is 15 amino acids long. Germline trimming cut 4 bases from V and 4 bases from J; bases unmatched to any gene: 9.

This clonotype was detected a few times. V and J are TRBV10-3 and TRBJ2-1, with 10 bases matching TRBD2. The germline V gene encodes CDR1 ENHRY and CDR2 SYGVKD. V gave up 6 bases and J gave up 6 bases; unmatched junction bases: 14. The CDR3 extends over 17 amino acids. The CDR3 region is CAISDRAGTSACNEQFF. The CDR3 nucleotides read TGTGCCATCAGCGACCGAGCCGGGACTAGCGCGTGCAATGAGCAGTTCTTC.

This clonotype was observed a handful of times. The chain links TRBV6-2 or TRBV6-3 to TRBJ1-1; possibly TRBD1 for D (5 bases). CDR3 size: 15 residues. V lost 4 bases and J lost 0, with 12 bases in between. CDR1 and CDR2 (germline): MNHEY, SVGEGT. CDR3 region: CASSSTRQMNTEAFF. The CDR3 DNA is TGTGCCAGCAGTTCCACGAGACAGATGAACACTGAAGCTTTCTTT.

This clonotype was seen many times. The V call is TRBV20-1, the J call TRBJ2-3, with D perhaps being TRBD1 or TRBD2 (5 bases each). The V gene's germline CDR1 is DFQATT and CDR2 SNEGSKA (reference sequence). This CDR3 has 15 residues. Trimming left V 2 bases short and J 1 base short, with 13 bases between. The CDR3 region is CSARRDPRGTDTQYF. The CDR3 nucleotides read TGCAGTGCTAGAAGGGACCCCCGGGGCACAGATACGCAGTATTTT.

This rearrangement joins TRBV14 to TRBJ1-2, with TRBD1 as a possible D gene (5 bases). Germline CDR1 is SGHDN and CDR2 is FVKESK. The CDR3 has 15 amino acids. V shed 4 bases and J shed 4 bases, with 16 bases lying between them. This CDR3 is CASSPGRGLGYGYTF. The CDR3 DNA follows: TGTGCCAGCAGCCCGGGACGGGGGTTGGGCTATGGCTACACCTTC. The full variable domain, completed using reference TRBV14 and TRBJ1-2, is EAGVTQFPSHSVIEKGQTVTLRCDPISGHDNLYWYRRVMGKEIKFLLHFVKESKQDESGMPNNRFLAERTGGTYSTLKVQPAELEDSGVYFCASSPGRGLGYGYTFGSGTRLTVV.

Only a few counts were recorded for this clonotype. The chain carries TRBV10-3 and TRBJ2-7, with 10 bases aligning to TRBD2. The J segment lost 3 bases and the V segment lost 7 bases, leaving 3 bases of the junction unmatched. The germline CDR1 and CDR2 sequences are ENHRY and SYGVKD. CDR3 length equals 13 residues. The CDR3, as DNA: TGTGCCATCAAAGGACTAGCGGACTACGAGCAGTACTTC. It translates to CAIKGLADYEQYF.

This clonotype was detected a few times. The chain links TRBV10-3 to TRBJ1-6; D uncertain. Germline values: CDR1 ENHRY, CDR2 SYGVKD. Deletions cut 3 bases from V and 7 bases from J, with 7 bases between. The CDR3 runs 13 residues. The CDR3 is CAISEGSNSPLHF. The CDR3, as DNA: TGTGCCATCAGTGAAGGATCAAATTCACCCCTCCACTTT.

This clonotype was picked up a small number of times. The rearrangement links TRBV6-5 to TRBJ1-5, with D hard to call. Germline V lookup: CDR1 MNHEY, CDR2 SVGAGI. The CDR3 has 14 amino acids. The V end lost 4 bases, the J end lost 1 base, and 8 bases lay between the germline ends. The CDR3 DNA reads as TGTGCCAGCAGTTCTTCACTCAGCAATCAGCCCCAGCATTTT. Translating it yields CASSSSLSNQPQHF.

Only a few counts were recorded for this clonotype. The rearrangement links TRBV20-1 to TRBJ2-1, with D perhaps TRBD1 (6 bases). Germline CDR1 DFQATT, CDR2 SNEGSKA (reference sequence). Trimming took off 3 bases at V and 3 bases at J, with 21 bases between the two ends. The CDR3 is 17 residues long. CDR3 nucleotide sequence: TGCAGTGCTAGGCCACAGCAGGGGCCCTCCCGCTACAATGAGCAGTTCTTC. Protein product: CSARPQQGPSRYNEQFF.

The CDR3 DNA follows: TGCAGTGCTAGAGACCGACAGACCGGCGCCTATGGCTACACCTTC. This sequence encodes CSARDRQTGAYGYTF. The V call is TRBV20-1, the J call TRBJ1-2, with a possible D match to TRBD1 (5 bases). The CDR3 runs to 15 residues. Trimming took off 0 bases at V and 4 bases at J, with 15 bases between the two ends. Germline V CDR1 and CDR2: DFQATT, SNEGSKA (reference sequence).

This clonotype was counted at least ten times. The chain is built from TRBV28 and TRBJ2-2; D is perhaps TRBD1 (5 bases). CDR1 MDHEN and CDR2 SYDVKM come from the germline V gene. Trimming took 6 bases from V and 2 from J, leaving 10 bases between them. The length of the CDR3 is 14 residues. The DNA of the CDR3 is TGTGCCAGCAGACTACAGGCTAACACCGGGGAGCTGTTTTTT. Protein: CASRLQANTGELFF.

This clonotype was seen repeatedly, ten times or more. Here the CDR3 DNA reads TGTGCCAGCACCGACAGGCGTGGCTACACCTTC. Its translation is CASTDRRGYTF. The chain uses TRBV2 and TRBJ1-2; D may be TRBD1 (6 bases). V lost 7 bases and J lost 7, with 10 bases in between. From germline, CDR1 is SNHLY and CDR2 FYNNEI. The CDR3 is 11 amino acids.

This clonotype was counted many times. V is TRBV27 and J is TRBJ2-3; TRBD2 matches at 14 bases. CDR3 length equals 20 residues. V lost 4 bases, J lost 3 bases, and 15 bases stayed unmatched. Germline CDR1 MNHEY, CDR2 SMNVEV (reference sequence). CDR3 nucleotide sequence: TGTGCCAGCAGTTACCCCATCCCGGGACTAGCGGGAGAAAGGACAGATACGCAGTATTTT. It specifies CASSYPIPGLAGERTDTQYF.

This clonotype was seen more than once but under ten times. The V call is TRBV5-6, the J call TRBJ1-5; TRBD1 might be the D (5 bases). CDR1 and CDR2 (germline): SGHDT, YYEEEE. The V gene lost 2 bases and the J gene lost 6 bases, with 12 bases spanning the gap. The CDR3 is made up of 14 amino acids. The CDR3 here is CASSFRGGAQPQHF. DNA of the CDR3: TGTGCCAGCAGCTTCCGAGGAGGGGCTCAGCCCCAGCATTTT. Looking up the rest from reference TRBV5-6 and TRBJ1-5 gives the full variable domain: DAGVTQSPTHLIKTRGQQVTLRCSPKSGHDTVSWYQQALGQGPQFIFQYYEEEERQRGNFPDRFSGHQFPNYSSELNVNALLLGDSALYLCASSFRGGAQPQHFGDGTRLSIL.